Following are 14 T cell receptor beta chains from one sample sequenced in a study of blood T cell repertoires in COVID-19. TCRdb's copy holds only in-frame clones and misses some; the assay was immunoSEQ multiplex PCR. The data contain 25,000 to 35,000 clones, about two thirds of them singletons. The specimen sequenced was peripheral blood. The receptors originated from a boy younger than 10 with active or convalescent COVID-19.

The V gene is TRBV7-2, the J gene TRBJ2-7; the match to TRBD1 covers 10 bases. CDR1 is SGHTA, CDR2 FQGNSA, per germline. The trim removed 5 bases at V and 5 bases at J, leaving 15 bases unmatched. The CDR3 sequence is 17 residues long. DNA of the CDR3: TGTGCCAGCAGCCCATCGGGCGGGACAGGGGTACGGAACGAGCAGTACTTC. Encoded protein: CASSPSGGTGVRNEQYF.

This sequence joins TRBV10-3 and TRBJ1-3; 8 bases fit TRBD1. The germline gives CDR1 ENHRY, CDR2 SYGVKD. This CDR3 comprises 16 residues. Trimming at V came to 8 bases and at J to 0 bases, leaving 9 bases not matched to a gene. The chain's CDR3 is CAIHSGGPFSGNTIYF. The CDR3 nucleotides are TGTGCCATCCATTCAGGGGGCCCATTCTCTGGAAACACCATATATTTT.

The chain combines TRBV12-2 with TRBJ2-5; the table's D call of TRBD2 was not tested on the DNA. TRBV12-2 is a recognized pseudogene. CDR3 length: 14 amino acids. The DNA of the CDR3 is TGTGCAAGTCGCTTGAGGCGGGGGGCAGAGACCCAGTACTTC. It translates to CASRLRRGAETQYF.

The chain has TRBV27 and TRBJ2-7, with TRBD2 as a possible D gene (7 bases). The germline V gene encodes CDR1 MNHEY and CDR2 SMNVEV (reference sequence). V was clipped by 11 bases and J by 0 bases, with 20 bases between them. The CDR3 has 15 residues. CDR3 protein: CAARGGGSGSYEQYF. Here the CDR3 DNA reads TGTGCCGCGAGGGGGGGCGGGAGTGGCTCCTACGAGCAGTACTTC.

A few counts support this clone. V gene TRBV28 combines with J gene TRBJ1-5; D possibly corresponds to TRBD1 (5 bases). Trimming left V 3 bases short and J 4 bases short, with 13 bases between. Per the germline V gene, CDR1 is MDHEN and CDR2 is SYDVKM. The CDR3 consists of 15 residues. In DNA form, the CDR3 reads TGTGCCAGCAGTTTCGACTTACGGGGGAATCAGCCCCAGCATTTT. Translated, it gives CASSFDLRGNQPQHF. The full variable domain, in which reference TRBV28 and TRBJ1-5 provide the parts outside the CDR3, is DVKVTQSSRYLVKRTGEKVFLECVQDMDHENMFWYRQDPGLGLRLIYFSYDVKMKEKGDIPEGYSVSREKKERFSLILESASTNQTSMYLCASSFDLRGNQPQHFGDGTRLSIL.

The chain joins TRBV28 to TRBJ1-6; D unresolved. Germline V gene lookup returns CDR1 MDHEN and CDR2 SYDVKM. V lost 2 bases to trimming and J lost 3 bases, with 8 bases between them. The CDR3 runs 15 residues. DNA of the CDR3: TGTGCCAGCAGTTTAAGGCAGGACTATAATTCACCCCTCCACTTT. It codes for CASSLRQDYNSPLHF.

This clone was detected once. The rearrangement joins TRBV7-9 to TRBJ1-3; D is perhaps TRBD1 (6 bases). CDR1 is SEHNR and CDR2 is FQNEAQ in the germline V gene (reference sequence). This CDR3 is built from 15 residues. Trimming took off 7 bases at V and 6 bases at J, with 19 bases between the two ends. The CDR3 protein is CASTMTQGSINTIYF. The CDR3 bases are TGTGCCAGCACCATGACACAGGGTTCTATAAACACCATATATTTT.

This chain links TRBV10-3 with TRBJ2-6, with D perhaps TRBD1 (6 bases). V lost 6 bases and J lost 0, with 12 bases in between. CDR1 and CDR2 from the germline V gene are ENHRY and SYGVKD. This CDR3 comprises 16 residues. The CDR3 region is CAIRDRRNSGANVLTF. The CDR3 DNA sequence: TGTGCCATCAGGGACAGACGAAACTCTGGGGCCAACGTCCTGACTTTC.

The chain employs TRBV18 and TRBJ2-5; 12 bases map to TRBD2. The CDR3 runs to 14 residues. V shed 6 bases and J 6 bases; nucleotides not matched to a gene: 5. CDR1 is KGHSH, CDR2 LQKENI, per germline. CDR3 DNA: TGTGCCAGCTCCCCGACTAGCGGGAGTAAGACCCAGTACTTC. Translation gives CASSPTSGSKTQYF.

The DNA of the CDR3 is TGTGCCAGCAGCTTGGGACAGGGACGCAATGAGCAGTTCTTC. It is translated as CASSLGQGRNEQFF. The rearrangement joins TRBV11-2 to TRBJ2-1; 9 nucleotides line up with TRBD1. The CDR3 is made up of 14 amino acids. The V and J ends lost 3 bases and 6 bases, in that order; junction bases with no gene match: 3. CDR1 is SGHAT and CDR2 is FQNNGV in the germline V gene.

CDR3 in amino acids: CASRRLTGTPEKLFF. The CDR3 bases are TGTGCCAGCAGACGACTTACCGGGACACCCGAAAAACTGTTTTTT. The chain employs TRBV6-5 and TRBJ1-4, with a possible D match to TRBD1 (6 bases). The CDR3 loop spans 15 amino acids. Trimming removed 6 bases from V and 8 bases from J, with 19 bases in between. Germline V CDR1 and CDR2: MNHEY, SVGAGI.

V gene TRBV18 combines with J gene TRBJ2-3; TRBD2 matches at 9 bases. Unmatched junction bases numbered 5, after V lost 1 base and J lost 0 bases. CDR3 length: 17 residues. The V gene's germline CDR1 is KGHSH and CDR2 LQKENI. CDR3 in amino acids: CASSPQIAGASTDTQYF. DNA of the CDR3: TGTGCCAGCTCACCACAAATAGCGGGAGCTAGCACAGATACGCAGTATTTT.

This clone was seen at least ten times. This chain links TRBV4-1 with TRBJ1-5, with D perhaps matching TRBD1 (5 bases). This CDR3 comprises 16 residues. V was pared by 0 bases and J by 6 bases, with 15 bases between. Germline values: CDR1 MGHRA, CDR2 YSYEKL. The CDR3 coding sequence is TGCGCCAGCAGCCAAGATAATAGGCTGGGGGGTCAGCCCCAGCATTTT. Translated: CASSQDNRLGGQPQHF.

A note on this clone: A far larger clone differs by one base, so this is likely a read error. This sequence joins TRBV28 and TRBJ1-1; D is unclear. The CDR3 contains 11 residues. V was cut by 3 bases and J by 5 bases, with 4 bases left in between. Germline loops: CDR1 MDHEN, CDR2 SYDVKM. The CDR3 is CASSFRTEAFF. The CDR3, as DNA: TGTGCCAGCAGTTTCAGAACTGAAGCTTTCTTT.